The sample holds many counts of the clone carrying this T cell receptor (beta chain). Its antigen remains unknown. The entire patient cohort was treatment-naive prior to thyroid surgery. This entry comes from a study of metastatic and nonmetastatic thyroid tumors. Turning to the study itself: Repertoires from malignant and benign thyroid patients were compared across blood and tumor or nodule tissue. Findings and limits, study-wide: Patients with malignant thyroid tumors reportedly had significantly higher TCR beta diversity than those with benign nodules, in blood and tumor.

Per the original data handling: Using the CDR3 differences seen across clinicopathological groups, the authors built a distant-metastasis classifier for papillary thyroid cancer, which was meant to discriminate distant-metastatic patients. Via MiXCR, TCRdb re-called the PCR reads. Clone size and V and J calls follow TCRdb, not the original study. The table has approximately 15,000 clones, more than 20% seen once. Germline-derived CDR1 and CDR2 are MNHNS and SASEGT. Trimming pared 4 bases from V and 2 bases from J, leaving 12 bases between. The length of the CDR3 is 14 residues. Sequencing input: tumor tissue. The clonotype was recovered from a female donor with papillary thyroid cancer or a benign thyroid nodule (not recorded which). Some clones in this sample may be carry-over from other donors' samples. This chain connects TRBV6-1 to TRBJ2-7; possibly TRBD2 for D (6 bases). The CDR3 is CASSAGDLTYEQYF. In DNA form, the CDR3 reads TGTGCCAGCAGTGCGGGGGACCTAACCTACGAGCAGTACTTC.